Sequencing of this TCR beta chain was carried out in a study of blood T cell repertoires in COVID-19. About the research overall: Sites across the United States, Italy and Spain contributed samples from acute and convalescent COVID-19. Sources were T cells, B-cell-depleted T cells, or PBMCs; the material itself was cDNA or gDNA.

V gave up 0 bases and J gave up 0 bases; unmatched junction bases: 9. Germline CDR1 is SGHTA and CDR2 is FQGNSA. The CDR3 is 20 residues long. In the study's own analysis: For nucleated cells, counts were estimated from reference gene primer amplification. Assay: immunoSEQ multiplex PCR; the TCRdb copy retains only in-frame clones and omits some. V and J calls and clone size come straight from that table; D and trimming were deduced from the DNA. There are about 73,000 clones in the sample; over 70% occur only once, and 2.5% lies in the top ten. Material for sequencing was peripheral blood. J is TRBJ2-4 and V is TRBV7-2; TRBD2 agrees at 12 bases. This clonotype was sampled from a man older than 75 with active or convalescent COVID-19. CDR3 protein: CASSLASSGRAWLAKNIQYF. The CDR3, as DNA: TGTGCCAGCAGCTTAGCATCTAGCGGGAGGGCCTGGCTAGCCAAAAACATTCAGTACTTC.